The 25 T cell receptor beta chains in this list originate from one sample, sequenced in a study of cytomegalovirus exposure and HLA in healthy donors. The study ran its PCR with 60 Vbeta and 13 Jbeta primers. Sequencing was performed with immunoSEQ multiplex PCR; in TCRdb, only in-frame clones are kept and a portion is missing. The sample lists about 130,000 clones, roughly 80% occurring once. Sample: PBMCs. All receptors come from a young man in good health and CMV-seronegative.

A few counts support this clone. This rearrangement joins TRBV30 to TRBJ2-3; 13 nucleotides line up with TRBD2. The CDR3 covers 17 residues. V trimming: 2 bases; J trimming: 6 bases; junction bases outside the gene matches: 11. CDR1 and CDR2 from the germline V gene are GTSNPN and SVGIG (reference sequence). CDR3 in amino acids: CAWSTGLAGDLVDTQYF. Here the CDR3 DNA reads TGTGCCTGGAGTACCGGACTAGCGGGAGACCTGGTGGATACGCAGTATTTT.

The CDR3 spells CATRLAQSSYEQYF. CDR3 coding DNA: TGTGCCACCCGACTAGCACAGAGCTCCTACGAGCAGTACTTC. This chain joins TRBV28 and TRBJ2-7, with TRBD2 matching over 7 bases. The CDR3 extends over 14 amino acids. The junction had 9 bases not matched to a gene; V was cut back by 10 bases and J by 0 bases. The germline gives CDR1 MDHEN, CDR2 SYDVKM.

The J gene is TRBJ2-1, the V gene TRBV5-1, with 10 bases identical to TRBD2. The CDR3 spans 16 residues. Germline trimming cut 0 bases from V and 6 bases from J; bases unmatched to any gene: 6. Germline V CDR1 and CDR2: SGHRS, YFSETQ. The CDR3 DNA is TGCGCCAGCAGCTTGGCCCCAGCGGGAGGGTTCAATGAGCAGTTCTTC. Its translation: CASSLAPAGGFNEQFF.

V and J are TRBV20-1 and TRBJ2-1; tentatively, D is TRBD2 (5 bases). V lost 4 bases to trimming and J lost 8 bases, with 9 bases between them. The V gene's germline CDR1 is DFQATT and CDR2 SNEGSKA (reference sequence). CDR3 size: 11 residues. CDR3 residues: CSAKADHEQFF. The CDR3 coding sequence is TGCAGTGCTAAAGCGGACCATGAGCAGTTCTTC.

The chain is built from TRBV7-2 and TRBJ2-4, with D tentatively TRBD2 (6 bases). The V end was cut by 3 bases, the J end by 7 bases, with 16 bases between. Per the germline V gene, CDR1 is SGHTA and CDR2 is FQGNSA. CDR3 length: 15 residues. CDR3 DNA sequence: TGTGCCAGCAGCTTCCTCCGGGGGAGGCGGAACATTCAGTACTTC. Amino acid sequence: CASSFLRGRRNIQYF. Drawing the rest from reference TRBV7-2 and TRBJ2-4, the complete variable domain is GAGVSQSPSNKVTEKGKDVELRCDPISGHTALYWYRQSLGQGLEFLIYFQGNSAPDKSGLPSDRFSAERTGGSVSTLTIQRTQQEDSAVYLCASSFLRGRRNIQYFGAGTRLSVL.

This clone was observed a handful of times. This rearrangement joins TRBV5-1 to TRBJ2-1; 7 bases agree with TRBD2. The CDR3 has 15 residues. Germline assignment: CDR1 SGHRS and CDR2 YFSETQ. V dropped 3 bases and J dropped 5; count of bases not matched to a gene: 8. The CDR3: CASSWGGYQNNEQFF. CDR3 coding DNA: TGCGCCAGCAGCTGGGGGGGTTACCAAAACAATGAGCAGTTCTTC.

The V and J genes are TRBV7-8 and TRBJ2-1; 9 bases agree with TRBD2. The germline V gene encodes CDR1 SGHVS and CDR2 FQNEAQ. The CDR3 is 13 amino acids. The V and J ends lost 0 bases and 12 bases, in that order; junction bases with no gene match: 3. This chain's CDR3 is CASSLAAGGGQFF. The DNA for the CDR3 is TGTGCCAGCAGCTTAGCAGCGGGAGGAGGGCAGTTCTTC.

The chain recombines TRBV28 with TRBJ1-2; D ambiguous. The CDR3 spans 12 residues. CDR1 and CDR2 from the germline V gene are MDHEN and SYDVKM. The V end was cut by 2 bases, the J end by 4 bases, with 5 bases between. The CDR3 loop reads CASSLTGYGYTF. CDR3 sequence (DNA): TGTGCCAGCAGTTTAACTGGCTATGGCTACACCTTC.

The V and J genes are TRBV27 and TRBJ1-5; D is possibly TRBD1 (5 bases). The CDR3 covers 14 residues. Per germline, CDR1 MNHEY and CDR2 SMNVEV (reference sequence). V was trimmed by 5 bases and J by 4 bases, leaving 12 bases between them. The CDR3 reads CASSRMGGNQPQHF. The CDR3 DNA is TGTGCCAGCAGTCGGATGGGGGGAAATCAGCCCCAGCATTTT.

The chain recombines TRBV4-1 with TRBJ2-5; D is possibly TRBD2 (7 bases). CDR1 and CDR2 (germline): MGHRA, YSYEKL. The CDR3 spans 15 residues. The V and J ends lost 4 bases and 0 bases respectively, with 12 bases between them. The chain's CDR3 is CASSPVGGDQETQYF. The CDR3 nucleotides are TGCGCCAGCAGCCCCGTAGGGGGGGACCAAGAGACCCAGTACTTC.

J is TRBJ2-3 and V is TRBV5-5; TRBD2 aligns across 12 bases. CDR3 length equals 17 residues. The V gene end was trimmed by 4 bases and the J gene end by 4 bases; junction bases not matched to a gene: 10. Germline CDR1 and CDR2: SGHKS and YYEKEE (reference sequence). The chain's CDR3 is CASSVGLAGEGADTQYF. The DNA of the CDR3 is TGTGCCAGCAGCGTGGGACTAGCGGGCGAAGGGGCAGATACGCAGTATTTT.

The chain links TRBV5-6 to TRBJ2-3; D is uncertain. Between the trimmed V and J ends, which lost 0 bases and 4 bases, there was a span of 18 bases. The CDR3 extends over 17 amino acids. CDR1 and CDR2 from the germline V gene are SGHDT and YYEEEE. CDR3 coding DNA: TGTGCCAGCAGCTTGGTAGGCAGGCCGCTTGGGTCAGATACGCAGTATTTT. Its protein product is CASSLVGRPLGSDTQYF. The complete variable domain, with remaining parts taken from reference TRBV5-6 and TRBJ2-3, reads DAGVTQSPTHLIKTRGQQVTLRCSPKSGHDTVSWYQQALGQGPQFIFQYYEEEERQRGNFPDRFSGHQFPNYSSELNVNALLLGDSALYLCASSLVGRPLGSDTQYFGPGTRLTVL.

V and J are TRBV9 and TRBJ1-1; D remains ambiguous. With 1 base removed from V and 0 bases from J, the gap between germline ends came to 4 bases. The CDR3 contains 13 residues. The germline V gene encodes CDR1 SGDLS and CDR2 YYNGEE. The CDR3 bases are TGTGCCAGCAGCGTACAGATGAACACTGAAGCTTTCTTT. Encoded protein: CASSVQMNTEAFF.

On this clone itself: The junction shows a germline mismatch at one end, possibly a read error. The V call is TRBV25-1, the J call TRBJ2-7; TRBD1 might be the D (6 bases). The germline gives CDR1 MGHDK, CDR2 SYGVNS. The CDR3 runs 13 residues. The CDR3: CVSSERRGHEQYF. CDR3 nucleotides: TGTGTCAGCAGTGAACGCAGGGGACACGAGCAGTACTTC.

This clone appeared a single time. This chain joins TRBV6-5 and TRBJ2-1; D ambiguous. Looked up from germline, CDR1 is MNHEY and CDR2 is SVGAGI. Trimming left V 5 bases short and J 5 bases short, with 16 bases between. This CDR3 contains 15 residues. For the CDR3, the DNA is TGTGCCAGCAGTCAGGCCTTGACCCAGAACAATGAGCAGTTCTTC. It yields the protein CASSQALTQNNEQFF.

The V gene is TRBV6-5, the J gene TRBJ2-1, with D possibly TRBD2 on 5 matching bases. Germline V gene lookup returns CDR1 MNHEY and CDR2 SVGAGI. This CDR3 spans 15 amino acids. With 6 bases removed from V and 4 bases from J, the gap between germline ends came to 16 bases. CDR3 bases: TGTGCCAGCAGACCACGAGGACTGAGATACAATGAGCAGTTCTTC. Protein: CASRPRGLRYNEQFF.

The chain is built from TRBV9 and TRBJ2-1, with TRBD1 identical over 9 bases. The CDR3 runs to 17 residues. The V segment lost 0 bases and the J segment 5 bases; nucleotides outside the gene matches: 9. Germline CDR1 is SGDLS and CDR2 is YYNGEE. The CDR3: CASSVGVGTGTNNEQFF. CDR3 DNA sequence: TGTGCCAGCAGCGTAGGTGTGGGGACAGGGACCAACAATGAGCAGTTCTTC.

Comments on this clone: The sample has other DNA sequences that encode this CDR3 too. This chain connects TRBV2 to TRBJ2-7; D is possibly TRBD2 (7 bases). Germline CDR1 SNHLY, CDR2 FYNNEI. Trimming cost V 6 bases and J 13 bases, with 16 bases left between them. The CDR3 length is 11 residues. The chain's CDR3 is CASRSETGGYF. CDR3 in DNA: TGTGCCAGCAGATCTGAGACGGGGGGCTACTTC.

The table lists this clone with a few counts. The chain joins TRBV5-1 to TRBJ2-7; 10 bases map to TRBD1. The V gene's germline CDR1 is SGHRS and CDR2 YFSETQ. The CDR3 totals 17 residues. The trim removed 0 bases at V and 1 base at J, leaving 7 bases unmatched. The CDR3 region has the DNA TGCGCCAGCAGCTTGGCCTCCCCGGGACAGGGGTCCTACGAGCAGTACTTC. Its protein product is CASSLASPGQGSYEQYF.

The rearrangement joins TRBV4-2 to TRBJ1-1; TRBD1 might be the D (5 bases). Germline V gene data show CDR1 as LGHNA and CDR2 as YNFKEQ. CDR3 length equals 14 residues. Trimming cost V 0 bases and J 4 bases, with 9 bases left between them. The CDR3 spells CASSQDRGGTEAFF. CDR3 bases: TGTGCCAGCAGCCAAGATCGGGGGGGCACTGAAGCTTTCTTT.

This clone came up a few times. The CDR3 DNA reads TGTGCCAGTACCCCCCTTTGGGAGCGGGGACGATCTGGGGCCAACGTCCTGACTTTC. Translating it yields CASTPLWERGRSGANVLTF. The chain combines TRBV19 with TRBJ2-6, with 7 bases matching TRBD2. Looked up from germline, CDR1 is LNHDA and CDR2 is SQIVND (reference sequence). The V and J ends lost 7 bases and 1 base, in that order; junction bases with no gene match: 16. The length of the CDR3 is 19 residues. The full variable domain, rest sourced from reference TRBV19 and TRBJ2-6, is DGGITQSPKYLFRKEGQNVTLSCEQNLNHDAMYWYRQDPGQGLRLIYYSQIVNDFQKGDIAEGYSVSREKKESFPLTVTSAQKNPTAFYLCASTPLWERGRSGANVLTFGAGSRLTVL.

This sequence joins TRBV18 and TRBJ1-1; D is possibly TRBD1 (5 bases). This CDR3 comprises 16 residues. Per germline, CDR1 KGHSH and CDR2 LQKENI. Between the trimmed V and J ends, which lost 8 bases and 4 bases, there was a span of 23 bases. DNA of the CDR3: TGTGCCAGCACCTTAAATTCGATAGCCCAGGGCACTGAAGCTTTCTTT. Translation: CASTLNSIAQGTEAFF.

This clone was picked up one time. V is TRBV10-3 and J is TRBJ1-5; possibly TRBD1 for D (6 bases). CDR1 and CDR2 from the germline V gene are ENHRY and SYGVKD. V shed 4 bases and J shed 4 bases, with 11 bases lying between them. CDR3 length equals 14 residues. CDR3 in amino acids: CAISVSQGNQPQHF. The CDR3 region has the DNA TGTGCCATCAGTGTATCGCAGGGGAATCAGCCCCAGCATTTT.

This clone was detected a few times. This sequence joins TRBV27 and TRBJ2-1; perhaps TRBD1 as D (5 bases). Looked up from germline, CDR1 is MNHEY and CDR2 is SMNVEV (reference sequence). V dropped 5 bases and J dropped 2 bases, with 13 bases sitting between them. This CDR3 region has 15 residues. CDR3 sequence: CASSPWTPPYNEQFF. CDR3 bases: TGTGCCAGCAGTCCTTGGACACCTCCCTACAATGAGCAGTTCTTC.

V and J are TRBV4-1 and TRBJ1-5; D call uncertain. With 4 bases removed from V and 5 bases from J, the gap between germline ends came to 21 bases. The CDR3 is 17 residues long. Looked up from germline, CDR1 is MGHRA and CDR2 is YSYEKL. The CDR3 nucleotides are TGCGCCAGCAGCCCTACCCTCGGGGAGGGTGCCTATCAGCCCCAGCATTTT. This translates into CASSPTLGEGAYQPQHF.